The present TCR beta chain was sequenced within a study of blood T cell repertoires in COVID-19. At the level of the study: T cells, B-cell-depleted T cells, or PBMCs supplied cDNA or gDNA.

CDR1 MDHEN and CDR2 SYDVKM come from the germline V gene. CDR3 length: 16 residues. V was clipped by 1 base and J by 2 bases, with 12 bases between them. Original handling: Quantification of nucleated cells was approximated via reference gene primer amplification. TCRdb's table, derived via immunoSEQ multiplex PCR, lists solely in-frame clones and lacks some. V and J calls and clone size follow that table, whereas D and trimming were derived from the DNA. The sample yields approximately 90,000 clones, 78% seen once. The J gene is TRBJ1-3, the V gene TRBV28; maybe TRBD1 (6 bases). This clonotype originated in a man aged 65 to 85 with COVID-19, enrolled during active disease. The specimen sequenced was peripheral blood. For the CDR3, the DNA is TGTGCCAGCAGTTTATTGGGCAGGGGTCCTGGAAACACCATATATTTT. This gives the protein CASSLLGRGPGNTIYF.